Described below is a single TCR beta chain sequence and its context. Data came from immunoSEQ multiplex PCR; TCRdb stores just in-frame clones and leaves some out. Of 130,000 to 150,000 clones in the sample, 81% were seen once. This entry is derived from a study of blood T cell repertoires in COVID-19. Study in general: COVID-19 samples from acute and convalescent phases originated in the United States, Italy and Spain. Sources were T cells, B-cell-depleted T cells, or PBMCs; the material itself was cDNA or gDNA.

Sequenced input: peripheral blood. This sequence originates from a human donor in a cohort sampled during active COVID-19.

In DNA form, the CDR3 reads TGTGCCAGCAGCCCTGACAGCTACGAGCAGTACTTC. Residues: CASSPDSYEQYF. V is TRBV5-4 and J is TRBJ2-7, with D possibly matching TRBD1 (5 bases). The V and J ends lost 4 bases and 3 bases respectively, with 8 bases between them. Germline V gene sequence: CDR1 SGHNT, CDR2 YYREEE (reference sequence). The CDR3 sequence is 12 residues long.